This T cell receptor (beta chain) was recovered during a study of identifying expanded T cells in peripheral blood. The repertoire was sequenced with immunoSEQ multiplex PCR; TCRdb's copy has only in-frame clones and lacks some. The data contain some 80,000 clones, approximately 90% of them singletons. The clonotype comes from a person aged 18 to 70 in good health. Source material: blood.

The chain's CDR3 is CASAWGSNQPQHF. Written as DNA, the CDR3 is TGTGCCAGTGCGTGGGGGTCCAATCAGCCCCAGCATTTT. The chain carries TRBV19 and TRBJ1-5; possibly TRBD1 for D (5 bases). Trimming stripped 8 bases from V and 3 bases from J, with 11 bases between. The CDR3 is 13 residues long. Germline CDR1 and CDR2: LNHDA and SQIVND (reference sequence). Full variable domain (remainder filled in from reference TRBV19 and TRBJ1-5): DGGITQSPKYLFRKEGQNVTLSCEQNLNHDAMYWYRQDPGQGLRLIYYSQIVNDFQKGDIAEGYSVSREKKESFPLTVTSAQKNPTAFYLCASAWGSNQPQHFGDGTRLSIL.